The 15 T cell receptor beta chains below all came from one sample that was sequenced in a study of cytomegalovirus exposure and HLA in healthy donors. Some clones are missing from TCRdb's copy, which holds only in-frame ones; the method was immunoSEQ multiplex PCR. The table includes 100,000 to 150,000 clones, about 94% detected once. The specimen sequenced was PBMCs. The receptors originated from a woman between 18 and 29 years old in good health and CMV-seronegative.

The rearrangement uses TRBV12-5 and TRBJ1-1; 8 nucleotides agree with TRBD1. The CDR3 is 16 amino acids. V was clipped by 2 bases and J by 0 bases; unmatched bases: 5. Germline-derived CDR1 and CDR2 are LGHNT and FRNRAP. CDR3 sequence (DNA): TGTGCTAGTGGTTTGACCCAACAGGGGGTGAACACTGAAGCTTTCTTT. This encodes CASGLTQQGVNTEAFF.

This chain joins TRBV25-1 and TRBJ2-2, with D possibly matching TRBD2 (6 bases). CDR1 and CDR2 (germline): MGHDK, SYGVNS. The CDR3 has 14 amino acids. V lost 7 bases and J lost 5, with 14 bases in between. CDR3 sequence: CASKGPGVTGELFF. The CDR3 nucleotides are TGTGCCAGCAAGGGACCGGGGGTAACCGGGGAGCTGTTTTTT.

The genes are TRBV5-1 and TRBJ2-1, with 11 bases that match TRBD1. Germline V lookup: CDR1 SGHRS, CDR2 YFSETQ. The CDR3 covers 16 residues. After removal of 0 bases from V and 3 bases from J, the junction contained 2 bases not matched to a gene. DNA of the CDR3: TGCGCCAGCAGCTTGGATGGGACAGGGGGCTACAATGAGCAGTTCTTC. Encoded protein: CASSLDGTGGYNEQFF.

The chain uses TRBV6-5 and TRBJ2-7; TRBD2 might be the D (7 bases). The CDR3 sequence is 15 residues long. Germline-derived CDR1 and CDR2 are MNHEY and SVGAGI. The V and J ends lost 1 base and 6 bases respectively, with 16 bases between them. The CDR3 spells CASSYLETGGREQYF. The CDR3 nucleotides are TGTGCCAGCAGTTACTTGGAAACCGGGGGGCGCGAGCAGTACTTC.

CDR3 sequence reads: CASSIGTGEGGETQYF. DNA for the CDR3: TGTGCCAGCAGCATAGGGACAGGGGAGGGTGGAGAGACCCAGTACTTC. The V gene is TRBV2, the J gene TRBJ2-5, with 10 nucleotides matching TRBD1. Losses at the gene ends were 6 bases for V and 4 bases for J; bases not matched to a gene: 11. Germline V CDR1 and CDR2: SNHLY, FYNNEI. The CDR3 is 16 residues long.

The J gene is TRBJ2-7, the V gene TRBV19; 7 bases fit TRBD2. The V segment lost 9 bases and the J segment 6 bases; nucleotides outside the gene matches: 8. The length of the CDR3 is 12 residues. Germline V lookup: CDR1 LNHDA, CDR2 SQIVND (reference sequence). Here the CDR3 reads CASRTPGGEQYF. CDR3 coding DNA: TGTGCCAGCCGGACTCCGGGGGGCGAGCAGTACTTC. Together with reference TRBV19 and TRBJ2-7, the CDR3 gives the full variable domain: DGGITQSPKYLFRKEGQNVTLSCEQNLNHDAMYWYRQDPGQGLRLIYYSQIVNDFQKGDIAEGYSVSREKKESFPLTVTSAQKNPTAFYLCASRTPGGEQYFGPGTRLTVT.

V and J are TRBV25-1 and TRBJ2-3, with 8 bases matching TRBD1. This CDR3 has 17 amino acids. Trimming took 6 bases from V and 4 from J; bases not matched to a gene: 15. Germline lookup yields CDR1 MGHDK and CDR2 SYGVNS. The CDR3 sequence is CASRRTGKSLWADTQYF. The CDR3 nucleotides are TGTGCCAGCAGACGGACAGGGAAAAGTTTGTGGGCAGATACGCAGTATTTT.

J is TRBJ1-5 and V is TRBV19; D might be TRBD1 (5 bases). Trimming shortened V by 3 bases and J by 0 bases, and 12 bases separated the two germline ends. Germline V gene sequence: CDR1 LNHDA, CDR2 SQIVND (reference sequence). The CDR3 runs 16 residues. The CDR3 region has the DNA TGTGCCAGTAGTATGGGCTGGGGGGGTAGCAATCAGCCCCAGCATTTT. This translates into CASSMGWGGSNQPQHF.

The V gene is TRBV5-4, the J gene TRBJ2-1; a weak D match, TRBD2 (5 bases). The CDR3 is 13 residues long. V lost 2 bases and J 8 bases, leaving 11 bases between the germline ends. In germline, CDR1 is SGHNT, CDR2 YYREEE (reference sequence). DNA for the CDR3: TGTGCCAGCAGCTTAAGCGGAGGTTATGAGCAGTTCTTC. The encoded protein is CASSLSGGYEQFF. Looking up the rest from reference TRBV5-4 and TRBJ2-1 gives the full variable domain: ETGVTQSPTHLIKTRGQQVTLRCSSQSGHNTVSWYQQALGQGPQFIFQYYREEENGRGNFPPRFSGLQFPNYSSELNVNALELDDSALYLCASSLSGGYEQFFGPGTRLTVL.

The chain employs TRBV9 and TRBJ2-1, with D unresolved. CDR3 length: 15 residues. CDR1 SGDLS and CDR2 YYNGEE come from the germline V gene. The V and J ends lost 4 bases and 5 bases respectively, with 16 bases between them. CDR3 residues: CASSPRPSVDNEQFF. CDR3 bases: TGTGCCAGCAGCCCCCGACCCAGCGTTGACAATGAGCAGTTCTTC.

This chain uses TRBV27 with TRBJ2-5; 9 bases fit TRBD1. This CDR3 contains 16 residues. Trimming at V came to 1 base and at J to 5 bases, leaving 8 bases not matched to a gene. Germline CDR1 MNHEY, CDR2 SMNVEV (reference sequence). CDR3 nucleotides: TGTGCCAGCAGTTTATTTGGGACAGGGAATTGGGAGACCCAGTACTTC. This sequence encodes CASSLFGTGNWETQYF.

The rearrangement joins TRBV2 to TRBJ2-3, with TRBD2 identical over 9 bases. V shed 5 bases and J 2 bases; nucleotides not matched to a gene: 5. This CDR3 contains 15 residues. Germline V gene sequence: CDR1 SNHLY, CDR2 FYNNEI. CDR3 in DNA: TGTGCCAGCAGTCTAGCGGGGCCCTTCACAGATACGCAGTATTTT. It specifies CASSLAGPFTDTQYF. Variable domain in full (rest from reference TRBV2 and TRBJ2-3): EPEVTQTPSHQVTQMGQEVILRCVPISNHLYFYWYRQILGQKVEFLVSFYNNEISEKSEIFDDQFSVERPDGSNFTLKIRSTKLEDSAMYFCASSLAGPFTDTQYFGPGTRLTVL.

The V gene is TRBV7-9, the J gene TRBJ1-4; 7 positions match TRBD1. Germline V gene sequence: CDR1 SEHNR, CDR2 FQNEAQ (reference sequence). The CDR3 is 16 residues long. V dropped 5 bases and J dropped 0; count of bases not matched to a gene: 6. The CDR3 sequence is CASSHPTGATNEKLFF. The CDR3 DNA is TGTGCCAGCAGCCACCCCACAGGGGCAACTAATGAAAAACTGTTTTTT.

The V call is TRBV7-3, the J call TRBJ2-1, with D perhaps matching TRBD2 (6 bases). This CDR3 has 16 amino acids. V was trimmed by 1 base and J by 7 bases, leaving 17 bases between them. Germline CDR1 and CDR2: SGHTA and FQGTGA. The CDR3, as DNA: TGTGCCAGCAGCTTAATTCCTGGGGGAGGAGGTAATGAGCAGTTCTTC. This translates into CASSLIPGGGGNEQFF.

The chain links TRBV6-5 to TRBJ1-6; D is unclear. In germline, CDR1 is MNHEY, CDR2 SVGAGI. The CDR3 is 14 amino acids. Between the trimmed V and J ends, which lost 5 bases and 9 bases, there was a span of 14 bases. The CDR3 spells CASSPRRLGSPLHF. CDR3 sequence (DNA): TGTGCCAGCAGTCCCAGAAGACTCGGTTCACCCCTCCACTTT.